Below are 27 T cell receptor beta chains sequenced from a single sample in a study of shared clonotypes between healthy human individuals. The protocol was immunoSEQ multiplex PCR, while the TCRdb copy is restricted to in-frame clones and leaves out a portion. The sample records 550,000 to 800,000 clones, 74% being singletons. The sequenced sample consisted of memory CD4+ T cells sorted from blood. This sample's subset: CD45RA-negative fraction. Every receptor here comes from a woman in her twenties or thirties in good health.

This clone was seen only a few times. This is likely a read error, given that the CDR3 carries no conserved phenylalanine or tryptophan at its end. The DNA is omitted, as the CDR3 cannot be located on it reliably, and the CDR3 follows TCRdb's listing. J is TRBJ1-2 and V is TRBV5-6. Per germline, CDR1 SGHDT and CDR2 YYEEEE. The CDR3 is 13 residues long, counting both termini. This CDR3 is CASSPRSGPITAI.

The rearrangement uses TRBV6-1 and TRBJ2-7; tentative D call: TRBD1 (6 bases). V lost 4 bases and J 2 bases, leaving 12 bases between the germline ends. CDR3 size: 14 residues. Germline V gene lookup returns CDR1 MNHNS and CDR2 SASEGT. The CDR3 DNA reads as TGTGCCAGCAGTGTCGGGGACACCGCCTACGAGCAGTACTTC. The encoded protein is CASSVGDTAYEQYF.

This chain joins TRBV28 and TRBJ1-4; TRBD1 agrees at 7 bases. The junction had 5 bases not matched to a gene; V was cut back by 4 bases and J by 6 bases. CDR1 and CDR2 (germline): MDHEN, SYDVKM. The CDR3 consists of 14 residues. CDR3 residues: CASSSDRAYEKLFF. CDR3 sequence (DNA): TGTGCCAGCAGTTCAGACAGGGCCTATGAAAAACTGTTTTTT.

The CDR3 loop is CASVRTGTYEQYF. CDR3 nucleotide sequence: TGTGCCAGCGTAAGGACAGGAACCTACGAGCAGTACTTC. The rearrangement uses TRBV25-1 and TRBJ2-7; 7 positions agree with TRBD1. V was clipped by 8 bases and J by 2 bases; unmatched bases: 6. CDR1 is MGHDK, CDR2 SYGVNS, per germline. The CDR3 sequence is 13 residues long.

The chain couples TRBV9 to TRBJ2-3; D is unclear. Per germline, CDR1 SGDLS and CDR2 YYNGEE. V was shortened by 1 base and J by 2 bases, with 17 bases between the two germline ends. The CDR3 is 17 amino acids. The CDR3 sequence: CASSVTKRDKHTDTQYF. The CDR3 nucleotides are TGTGCCAGCAGCGTAACGAAGAGAGACAAGCACACAGATACGCAGTATTTT.

The sample holds a few counts of this clone. This sequence joins TRBV7-8 and TRBJ1-1; D remains unclear. Trimming stripped 1 base from V and 4 bases from J, with 10 bases between. There are 14 residues in the CDR3. In germline, CDR1 is SGHVS, CDR2 FQNEAQ. The CDR3 DNA reads TGTGCCAGCAGCTTAGGGGATCGGTTCACTGAAGCTTTCTTT. It translates to CASSLGDRFTEAFF.

The chain is built from TRBV19 and TRBJ2-1; 8 bases map to TRBD2. The CDR3 runs 14 residues. Germline V gene sequence: CDR1 LNHDA, CDR2 SQIVND (reference sequence). V trimming: 0 bases; J trimming: 9 bases; junction bases outside the gene matches: 4. CDR3 protein: CASSIDRGGTEQFF. DNA of the CDR3: TGTGCCAGTAGTATAGATCGGGGGGGGACTGAGCAGTTCTTC.

V gene TRBV19 combines with J gene TRBJ2-3; 14 bases fit TRBD2. CDR3 length equals 17 residues. Looked up from germline, CDR1 is LNHDA and CDR2 is SQIVND (reference sequence). The junction had 9 bases not matched to a gene; V was cut back by 4 bases and J by 6 bases. The CDR3 spells CASSTSRLAGGTDTQYF. The CDR3 DNA reads TGTGCCAGTAGTACCAGCCGACTAGCGGGAGGGACCGATACGCAGTATTTT.

This clone was detected only once. Different DNA sequences within this sample yield the same CDR3. The chain uses TRBV19 and TRBJ1-1; TRBD1 might be the D (5 bases). Deletions cut 9 bases from V and 5 bases from J, with 19 bases between. CDR1 LNHDA and CDR2 SQIVND come from the germline V gene (reference sequence). The CDR3 consists of 14 residues. In DNA form, the CDR3 reads TGTGCCAGCACCTCAGGTCGGGGGGGGACTGAAGCTTTCTTT. It is translated as CASTSGRGGTEAFF.

The chain carries TRBV18 and TRBJ2-3; 10 bases fit TRBD2. The length of the CDR3 is 15 residues. V shed 6 bases and J 7 bases; nucleotides not matched to a gene: 10. Looked up from germline, CDR1 is KGHSH and CDR2 is LQKENI. CDR3 sequence reads: CASSGLAVIKYTQYF. Here the CDR3 DNA reads TGTGCCAGCTCTGGACTAGCGGTAATAAAATATACGCAGTATTTT.

The chain is built from TRBV5-4 and TRBJ2-7, with no clear D. The length of the CDR3 is 11 residues. The V and J ends lost 2 bases and 5 bases respectively, with 5 bases between them. Germline V gene data show CDR1 as SGHNT and CDR2 as YYREEE (reference sequence). CDR3 amino acids: CASSFRDEQYF. CDR3 nucleotides: TGTGCCAGCAGCTTCCGGGACGAGCAGTACTTC.

The DNA for the CDR3 is TGTGCCAGCAGAGAGACAGGGATTAATGAAAAACTGTTTTTT. Protein sequence: CASRETGINEKLFF. The chain joins TRBV25-1 to TRBJ1-4; the match to TRBD1 covers 7 bases. With 6 bases clipped from V and 4 bases from J, the junction kept 5 bases outside the gene matches. This CDR3 spans 14 amino acids. Germline CDR1 reads MGHDK; CDR2 reads SYGVNS.

The chain carries TRBV19 and TRBJ2-5; no clear D. This CDR3 contains 13 residues. Trimming took 7 bases from V and 4 from J, leaving 13 bases between them. Germline CDR1 reads LNHDA; CDR2 reads SQIVND (reference sequence). CDR3 nucleotides: TGTGCCAGTACAGGCTCCGGGCGAGAGACCCAGTACTTC. Its translation: CASTGSGRETQYF.

This clone was seen repeatedly, ten times or more. This chain joins TRBV5-1 and TRBJ2-1; 9 nucleotides agree with TRBD2. J gave up 4 bases and V 2 bases, and 4 bases lay outside the gene matches. CDR3 size: 15 residues. The germline V gene has CDR1 SGHRS and CDR2 YFSETQ. CDR3 residues: CASSFSGGFYNEQFF. Written as DNA, the CDR3 is TGCGCCAGCAGCTTTAGCGGGGGCTTTTACAATGAGCAGTTCTTC.

J is TRBJ2-5 and V is TRBV7-6, with 9 nucleotides matching TRBD1. In germline, CDR1 is SGHVS, CDR2 FNYEAQ. The V gene end was trimmed by 2 bases and the J gene end by 3 bases; junction bases not matched to a gene: 7. This CDR3 has 16 residues. The CDR3 nucleotides read TGTGCCAGCAGCTTAAGTTCGGGACAGGGTGAAGAGACCCAGTACTTC. Its translation is CASSLSSGQGEETQYF.

This clone appeared a few times. The chain links TRBV23-1 to TRBJ1-1; D unresolved. TRBV23-1 is assigned to the ORF class and has an uncertain function. The CDR3 runs 14 residues. The V end was cut by 0 bases, the J end by 2 bases, with 7 bases between. In nucleotides, the CDR3 is TGCGCCAGCAGTCAATCAGAATCTAACACTGAAGCTTTCTTT. Protein: CASSQSESNTEAFF.

This chain connects TRBV12-5 to TRBJ2-7; 8 bases match TRBD1. The CDR3 runs to 20 residues. Germline V CDR1 and CDR2: LGHNT, FRNRAP. With V trimmed by 2 bases and J by 3 bases, 21 bases remained unmatched. CDR3 loop: CASGLPPRTGSRPLYYEQYF. The CDR3 DNA follows: TGTGCTAGTGGTTTGCCCCCACGGACAGGGTCGAGACCACTTTACTACGAGCAGTACTTC.

As concerns this clone: The same CDR3 also results from other DNA sequences found in this sample. The chain combines TRBV5-1 with TRBJ2-1; D is undetermined. Germline V gene sequence: CDR1 SGHRS, CDR2 YFSETQ. The CDR3 loop spans 14 amino acids. V lost 1 base and J 0 bases, leaving 5 bases between the germline ends. The CDR3 DNA is TGCGCCAGCAGCTTGTCGTCCTCCTACAATGAGCAGTTCTTC. It is translated as CASSLSSSYNEQFF.

The chain recombines TRBV27 with TRBJ2-6; TRBD1 matches at 8 bases. This CDR3 contains 20 residues. Germline lookup yields CDR1 MNHEY and CDR2 SMNVEV (reference sequence). V gave up 6 bases and J gave up 0 bases; unmatched junction bases: 16. The CDR3 DNA reads TGTGCCAGCAGCCCGCCTTTAGGGGCAGGGGGCCCCTCTGGGGCCAACGTCCTGACTTTC. It encodes CASSPPLGAGGPSGANVLTF.

V and J are TRBV2 and TRBJ1-1; 7 bases are a match to TRBD1. From germline, CDR1 is SNHLY and CDR2 FYNNEI. This CDR3 spans 15 amino acids. Trimming at V came to 1 base and at J to 3 bases, leaving 5 bases not matched to a gene. CDR3 DNA sequence: TGTGCCAGCAGTGAAGGAGGGGGCGGTGACACTGAAGCTTTCTTT. Translation gives CASSEGGGGDTEAFF.

V and J are TRBV7-4 and TRBJ1-3; no firm D call. Trimming stripped 1 base from V and 4 bases from J, with 14 bases between. The CDR3 is made up of 16 amino acids. The germline gives CDR1 SGHVT, CDR2 SQSDAQ. CDR3 sequence reads: CASSLVGISKGNTIYF. The CDR3 DNA is TGTGCCAGCAGCTTAGTAGGAATTTCGAAAGGAAACACCATATATTTT.

This chain links TRBV25-1 with TRBJ2-1, with 12 nucleotides matching TRBD2. From germline, CDR1 is MGHDK and CDR2 SYGVNS. With 7 bases clipped from V and 4 bases from J, the junction kept 2 bases outside the gene matches. The CDR3 is 14 residues long. The CDR3 DNA reads as TGTGCCAGCACAGGACTAGCGGGATACAATGAGCAGTTCTTC. It yields the protein CASTGLAGYNEQFF.

The V call is TRBV6-1, the J call TRBJ2-3; 10 nucleotides agree with TRBD2. After removal of 4 bases from V and 3 bases from J, the junction contained 7 bases not matched to a gene. CDR3 length equals 16 residues. The germline CDR1 and CDR2 sequences are MNHNS and SASEGT. The CDR3 sequence: CASSAQLAGLTDTQYF. The CDR3 DNA sequence: TGTGCCAGCAGTGCCCAACTAGCGGGATTGACAGATACGCAGTATTTT.

This clone was counted a few times. This chain uses TRBV29-1 with TRBJ2-7; D remains unclear. Per germline, CDR1 SQVTM and CDR2 ANQGSEA. This CDR3 contains 12 residues. The germline V and J ends were trimmed by 7 bases and 4 bases, with 14 bases remaining between them. The CDR3 reads CSAKLTPYEQYF. The CDR3 region has the DNA TGCAGCGCAAAGCTCACACCGTACGAGCAGTACTTC.

The chain recombines TRBV5-1 with TRBJ2-3; maybe TRBD2 (6 bases). The CDR3 loop spans 14 amino acids. From germline, CDR1 is SGHRS and CDR2 YFSETQ. V lost 2 bases, J lost 0 bases, and 7 bases lay in between. As DNA, the CDR3 is TGCGCCAGCAGCTTTGGAGGGAGCACAGATACGCAGTATTTT. It yields the protein CASSFGGSTDTQYF.

About this clone itself: Given a much more abundant clone one base away, this may be a read error. Distinct nucleotide sequences in the sample also encode this CDR3. V and J are TRBV28 and TRBJ1-2; TRBD1 matches at 8 bases. This CDR3 region has 13 residues. Looked up from germline, CDR1 is MDHEN and CDR2 is SYDVKM. The V segment lost 3 bases and the J segment 7 bases; nucleotides outside the gene matches: 4. The CDR3 DNA sequence: TGTGCCAGCAGTTTGGACAGGGTGGGTGGCTACACCTTC. This gives the protein CASSLDRVGGYTF.

A word on this clone: Other DNA sequences from this sample encode an identical CDR3 as well. V usage is TRBV7-9 and J usage is TRBJ1-2, with D uncertain. Trimming stripped 1 base from V and 4 bases from J, with 4 bases between. Germline V CDR1 and CDR2: SEHNR, FQNEAQ (reference sequence). The CDR3 is 12 residues long. Here the CDR3 reads CASSLDSYGYTF. The CDR3 DNA is TGTGCCAGCAGCTTAGACAGCTATGGCTACACCTTC.